The present TCR beta chain was sequenced within a study of blood T cell repertoires in COVID-19. Assay used: immunoSEQ multiplex PCR; TCRdb lists only in-frame clones, some missing. Seen here are some 310,000 clones, around nine tenths observed once, and the top ten hold roughly a tenth. Trimming took 2 bases from V and 4 from J, leaving 11 bases between them. Germline V gene lookup returns CDR1 SNHLY and CDR2 FYNNEI. This CDR3 region has 15 residues. This chain links TRBV2 with TRBJ2-2, with TRBD2 as a possible D gene (5 bases). The origin of this receptor is a woman younger than 45 who had recovered from COVID-19. The sequenced material came from PBMCs or T cells enriched from blood (not recorded which). The CDR3 spells CASSERTSFTGELFF. The CDR3 DNA is TGTGCCAGCAGTGAAAGAACTAGTTTCACCGGGGAGCTGTTTTTT. The complete variable domain, with remaining parts taken from reference TRBV2 and TRBJ2-2, reads EPEVTQTPSHQVTQMGQEVILRCVPISNHLYFYWYRQILGQKVEFLVSFYNNEISEKSEIFDDQFSVERPDGSNFTLKIRSTKLEDSAMYFCASSERTSFTGELFFGEGSRLTVL.